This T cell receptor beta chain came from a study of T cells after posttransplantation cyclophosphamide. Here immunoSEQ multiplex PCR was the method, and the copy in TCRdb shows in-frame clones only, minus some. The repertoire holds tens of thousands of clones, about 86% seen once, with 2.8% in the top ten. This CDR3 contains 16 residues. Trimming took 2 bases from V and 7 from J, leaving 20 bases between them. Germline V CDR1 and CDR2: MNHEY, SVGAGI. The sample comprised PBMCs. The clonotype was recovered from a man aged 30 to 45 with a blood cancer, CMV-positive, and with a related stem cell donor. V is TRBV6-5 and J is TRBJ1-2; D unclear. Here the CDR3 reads CASSYLTEGSSVGYTF. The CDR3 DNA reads TGTGCCAGCAGTTACCTAACGGAGGGAAGCAGCGTTGGCTACACCTTC.